This T cell receptor beta chain was documented in a study of early T cells in non-severe SARS-CoV-2 infection (dated by TCRdb to about 2021). About the investigation overall: TCR sequencing used bulk RNA from unsorted whole blood, so alpha and beta chains could not be paired.

General study outcomes and caveats: Matching against VDJdb was skewed toward anti-spike CD8 responses, likely underestimated virus-specific expansions, and missed private and CD4 specificities.

A case-control design nested within a healthcare worker cohort in London, UK, was used, with weekly nasopharyngeal swab PCR tests and blood sampling performed. Healthcare workers were recruited during the week of the UK lockdown, between 23 and 31 March 2020, and followed weekly for up to 16 weeks. This clonotype was found many times. Its recognized antigen is unknown. No much larger clonotype is one base removed from it; base qualities were not supplied. Receptor amplification or capture employed 5' RACE. The sequencer listed for this sample is NextSeq 500. The TCR library protocol attached unique molecular identifiers to individual cDNA molecules to correct for sequencing error and PCR bias. Sequencing covered both TCR alpha and beta chains, and within each sample the abundances of alpha and beta sequences were tightly co-correlated. The paper's data handling went like this. Decombinator V4 was used to annotate TCR sequences for V gene, J gene and CDR3. Expanded TCRs were defined as changing significantly between any two time points under a Poisson model with p below 0.0001. Abundances of TCRs were expressed as counts per million after normalisation to the total number of TCRs sequenced in each sample. VDJdb, accessed on 1 November 2021, was searched for TCRs annotated for CMV, EBV and SARS-CoV-2, and TCRs annotated for more than one antigen were excluded. The public reads were quality trimmed at Q25 with fastp and then assembled into clones with MiXCR by TCRdb, keeping productive beta chains. Identical CDR3 proteins give one entry, which carries the most common genes and DNA. The V and J calls and clone size come from TCRdb's table, not from the authors' own analysis. The sample table records about 35,000 distinct CDR3 sequences; about 5.2% of these occur just once. Together, the top ten hold roughly 6.3% of the sample.

The material sequenced was whole blood, taken at baseline. The sequence derives from an adult who was a healthcare worker with PCR-confirmed SARS-CoV-2 infection or an uninfected control (not recorded which).

The CDR3 corresponds to CASSGDYNSPLHF. DNA sequence: TGTGCCAGCAGTGGGGACTATAATTCACCCCTCCACTTT. Recombination joined TRBV27 with TRBJ1-6; no D gene call is confident. Inclusive of the bounding cysteine and phenylalanine, the CDR3 is 13 residues long. Solely the CDR3 DNA is kept, with 39 bases framed from the first base. V gives up 5 bases and J gives up 3 bases, and the segment between their germline ends measures 5 bases. The germline V gene (reference sequence) yields MNHEY for CDR1 and SMNVEV for CDR2.